This TCR beta chain stems from a study of OX40 agonist ivuxolimab in advanced cancers. On the study more broadly: Partial responses occurred in Three dose-escalation patients, one with hepatocellular carcinoma and two with cutaneous melanoma.

TCRdb's table, derived via immunoSEQ multiplex PCR, lists solely in-frame clones and lacks some. In the table there are 80,000 or so clones, over 75% of which are singletons. The CDR3 contains 15 residues. V was clipped by 4 bases and J by 1 base, with 14 bases between them. CDR1 and CDR2 (germline): SGHRS, YFSETQ. Sequenced here: CD4+ or CD8+ T cells sorted from blood, sampled in a trial of the OX40 agonist ivuxolimab. The chain couples TRBV5-1 to TRBJ1-1; no clear D gene. This receptor was taken from an adult with an advanced solid tumor such as melanoma, head and neck, liver or kidney cancer. CDR3 region: CASSHDNQRNTEAFF. CDR3 nucleotides: TGCGCCAGCAGCCACGACAACCAGAGGAACACTGAAGCTTTCTTT.